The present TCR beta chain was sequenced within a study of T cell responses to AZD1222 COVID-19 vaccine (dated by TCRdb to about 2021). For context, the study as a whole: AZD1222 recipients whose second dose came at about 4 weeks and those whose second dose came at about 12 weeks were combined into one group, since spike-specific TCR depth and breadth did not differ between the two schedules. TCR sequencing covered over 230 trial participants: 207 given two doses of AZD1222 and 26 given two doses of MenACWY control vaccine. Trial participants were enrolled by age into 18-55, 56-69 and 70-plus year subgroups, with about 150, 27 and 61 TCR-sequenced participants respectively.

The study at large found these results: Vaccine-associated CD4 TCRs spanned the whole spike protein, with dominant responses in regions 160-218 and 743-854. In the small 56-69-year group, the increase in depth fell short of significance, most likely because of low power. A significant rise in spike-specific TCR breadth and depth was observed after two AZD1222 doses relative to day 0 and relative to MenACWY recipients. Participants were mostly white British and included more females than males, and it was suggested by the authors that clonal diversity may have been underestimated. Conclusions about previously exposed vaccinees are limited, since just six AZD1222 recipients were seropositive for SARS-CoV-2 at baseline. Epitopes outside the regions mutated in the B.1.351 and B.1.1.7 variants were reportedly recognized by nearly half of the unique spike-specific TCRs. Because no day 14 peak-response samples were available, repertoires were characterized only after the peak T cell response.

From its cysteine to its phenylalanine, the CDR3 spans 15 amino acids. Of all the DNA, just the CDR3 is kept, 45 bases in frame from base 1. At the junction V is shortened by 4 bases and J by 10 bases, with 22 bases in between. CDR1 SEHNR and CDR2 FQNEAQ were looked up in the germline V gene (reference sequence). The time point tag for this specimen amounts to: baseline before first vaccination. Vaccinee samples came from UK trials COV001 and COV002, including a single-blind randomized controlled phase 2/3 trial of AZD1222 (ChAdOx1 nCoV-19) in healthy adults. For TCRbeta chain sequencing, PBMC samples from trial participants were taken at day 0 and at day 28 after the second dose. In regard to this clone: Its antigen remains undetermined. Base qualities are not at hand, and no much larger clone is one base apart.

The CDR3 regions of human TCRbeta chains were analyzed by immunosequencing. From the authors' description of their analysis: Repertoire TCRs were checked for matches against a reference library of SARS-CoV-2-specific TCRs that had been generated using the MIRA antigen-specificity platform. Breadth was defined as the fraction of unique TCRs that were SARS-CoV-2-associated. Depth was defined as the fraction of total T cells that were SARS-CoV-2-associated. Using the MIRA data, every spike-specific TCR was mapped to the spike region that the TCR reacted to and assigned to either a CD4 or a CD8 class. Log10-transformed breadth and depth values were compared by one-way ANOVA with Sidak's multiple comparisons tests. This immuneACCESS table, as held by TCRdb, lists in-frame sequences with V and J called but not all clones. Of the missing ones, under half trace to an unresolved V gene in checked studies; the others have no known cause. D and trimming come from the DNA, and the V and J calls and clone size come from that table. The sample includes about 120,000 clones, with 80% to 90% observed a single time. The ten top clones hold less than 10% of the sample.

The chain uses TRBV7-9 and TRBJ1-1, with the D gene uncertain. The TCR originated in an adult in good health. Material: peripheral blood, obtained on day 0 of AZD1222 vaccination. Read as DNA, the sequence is TGTGCCAGCAGCTCGTACGAGTTGGCGGTACAAGGAGCTTTCTTT. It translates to CASSSYELAVQGAFF.